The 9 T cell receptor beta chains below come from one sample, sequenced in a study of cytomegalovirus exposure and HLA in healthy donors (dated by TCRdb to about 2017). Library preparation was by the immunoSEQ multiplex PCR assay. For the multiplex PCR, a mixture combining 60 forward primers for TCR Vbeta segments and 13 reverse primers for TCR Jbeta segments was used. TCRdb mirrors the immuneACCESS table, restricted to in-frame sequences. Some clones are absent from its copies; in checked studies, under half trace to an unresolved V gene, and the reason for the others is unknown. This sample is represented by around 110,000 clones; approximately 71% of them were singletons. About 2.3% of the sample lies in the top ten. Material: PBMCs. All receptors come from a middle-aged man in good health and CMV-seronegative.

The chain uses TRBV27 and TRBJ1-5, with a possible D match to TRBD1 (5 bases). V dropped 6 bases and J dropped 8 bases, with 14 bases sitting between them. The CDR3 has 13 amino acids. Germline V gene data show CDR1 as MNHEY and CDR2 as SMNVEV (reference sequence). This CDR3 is CASRRTDIEPQHF. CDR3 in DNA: TGTGCCAGCAGAAGGACGGACATTGAGCCCCAGCATTTT.

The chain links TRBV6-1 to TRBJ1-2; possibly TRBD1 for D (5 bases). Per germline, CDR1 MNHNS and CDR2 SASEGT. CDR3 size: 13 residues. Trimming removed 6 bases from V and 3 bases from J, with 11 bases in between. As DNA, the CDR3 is TGTGCCAGCAGCGTCGGGGGGGACTATGGCTACACCTTC. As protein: CASSVGGDYGYTF.

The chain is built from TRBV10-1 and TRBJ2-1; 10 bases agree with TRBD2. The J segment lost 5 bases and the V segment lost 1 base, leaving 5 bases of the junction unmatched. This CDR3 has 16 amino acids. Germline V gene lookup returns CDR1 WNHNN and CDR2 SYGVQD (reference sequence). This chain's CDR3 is CASSEWASGGHNEQFF. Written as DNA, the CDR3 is TGCGCCAGCAGTGAGTGGGCTAGCGGGGGACACAATGAGCAGTTCTTC.

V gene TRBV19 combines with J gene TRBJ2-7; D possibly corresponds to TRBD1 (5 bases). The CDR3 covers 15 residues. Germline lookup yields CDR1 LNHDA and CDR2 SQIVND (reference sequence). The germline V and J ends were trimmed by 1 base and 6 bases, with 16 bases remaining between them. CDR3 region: CASSIVAGQTTEQYF. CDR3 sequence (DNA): TGTGCCAGTAGTATAGTAGCCGGACAAACGACCGAGCAGTACTTC. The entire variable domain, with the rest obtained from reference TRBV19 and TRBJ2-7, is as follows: DGGITQSPKYLFRKEGQNVTLSCEQNLNHDAMYWYRQDPGQGLRLIYYSQIVNDFQKGDIAEGYSVSREKKESFPLTVTSAQKNPTAFYLCASSIVAGQTTEQYFGPGTRLTVT.

CDR3 protein: CASSFDRDTLKLFF. Written as DNA, the CDR3 is TGCGCCAGCAGCTTTGACCGGGACACACTAAAACTGTTTTTT. This rearrangement joins TRBV5-1 to TRBJ1-4; a weak D match, TRBD1 (6 bases). Germline V CDR1 and CDR2: SGHRS, YFSETQ. The CDR3 is 14 residues long. Trimming pared 2 bases from V and 10 bases from J, leaving 15 bases between.

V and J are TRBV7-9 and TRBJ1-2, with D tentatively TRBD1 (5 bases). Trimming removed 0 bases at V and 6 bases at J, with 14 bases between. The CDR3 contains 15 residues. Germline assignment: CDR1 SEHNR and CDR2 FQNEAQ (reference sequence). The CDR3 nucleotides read TGTGCCAGCAGCTTAGCCCCGGGCAGCAGGGATGGCTACACCTTC. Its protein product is CASSLAPGSRDGYTF.

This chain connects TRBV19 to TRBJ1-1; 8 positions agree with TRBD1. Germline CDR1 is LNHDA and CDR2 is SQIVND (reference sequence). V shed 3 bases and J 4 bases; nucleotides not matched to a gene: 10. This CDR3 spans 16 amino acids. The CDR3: CASSIETGARGTEAFF. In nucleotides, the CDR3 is TGTGCCAGTAGTATCGAGACAGGGGCAAGGGGCACTGAAGCTTTCTTT.

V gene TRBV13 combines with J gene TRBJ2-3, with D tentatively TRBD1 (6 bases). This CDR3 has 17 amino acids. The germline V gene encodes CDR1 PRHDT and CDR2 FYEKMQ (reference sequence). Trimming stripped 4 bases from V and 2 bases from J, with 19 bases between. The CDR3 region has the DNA TGTGCCAGCAGCTCTCAGGGGCCTAGCCTTATCACAGATACGCAGTATTTT. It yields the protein CASSSQGPSLITDTQYF. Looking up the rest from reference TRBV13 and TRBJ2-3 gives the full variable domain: AAGVIQSPRHLIKEKRETATLKCYPIPRHDTVYWYQQGPGQDPQFLISFYEKMQSDKGSIPDRFSAQQFSDYHSELNMSSLELGDSALYFCASSSQGPSLITDTQYFGPGTRLTVL.

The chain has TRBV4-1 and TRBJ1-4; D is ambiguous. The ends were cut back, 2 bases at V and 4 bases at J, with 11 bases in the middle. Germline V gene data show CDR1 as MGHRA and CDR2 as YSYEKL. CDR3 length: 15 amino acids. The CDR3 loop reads CASSQFPGINEKLFF. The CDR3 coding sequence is TGCGCCAGCAGCCAATTTCCCGGGATTAATGAAAAACTGTTTTTT.